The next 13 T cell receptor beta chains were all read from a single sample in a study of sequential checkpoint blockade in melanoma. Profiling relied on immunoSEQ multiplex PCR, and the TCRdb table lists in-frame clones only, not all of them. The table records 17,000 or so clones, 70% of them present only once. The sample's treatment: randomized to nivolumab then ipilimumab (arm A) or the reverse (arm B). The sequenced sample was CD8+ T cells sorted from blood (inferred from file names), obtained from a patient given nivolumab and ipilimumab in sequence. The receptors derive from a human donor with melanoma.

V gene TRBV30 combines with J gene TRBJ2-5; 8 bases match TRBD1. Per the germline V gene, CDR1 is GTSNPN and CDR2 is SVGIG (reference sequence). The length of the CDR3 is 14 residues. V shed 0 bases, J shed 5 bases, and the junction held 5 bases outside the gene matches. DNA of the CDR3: TGTGCCTGGAGTGTCCCAGGGGGCTTGGAGACCCAGTACTTC. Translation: CAWSVPGGLETQYF.

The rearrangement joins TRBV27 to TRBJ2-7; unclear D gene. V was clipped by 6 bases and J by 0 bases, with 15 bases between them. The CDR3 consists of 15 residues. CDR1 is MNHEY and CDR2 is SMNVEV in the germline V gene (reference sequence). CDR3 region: CASSSRVPSSYEQYF. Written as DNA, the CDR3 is TGTGCCAGCAGCTCCCGGGTCCCAAGCTCCTACGAGCAGTACTTC.

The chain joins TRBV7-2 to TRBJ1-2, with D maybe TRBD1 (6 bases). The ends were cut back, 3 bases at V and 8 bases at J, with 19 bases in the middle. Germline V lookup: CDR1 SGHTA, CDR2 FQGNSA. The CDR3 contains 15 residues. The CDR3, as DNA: TGTGCCAGCAGCTTGGAAGTGCTGGGGGCGTACGGCTACACCTTC. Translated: CASSLEVLGAYGYTF.

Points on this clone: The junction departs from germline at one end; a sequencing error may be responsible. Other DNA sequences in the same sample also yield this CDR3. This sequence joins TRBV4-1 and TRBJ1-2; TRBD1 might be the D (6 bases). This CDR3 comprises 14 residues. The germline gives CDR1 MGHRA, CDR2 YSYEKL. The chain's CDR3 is CASSQDGGWHGYTF. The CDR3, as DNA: TGTGCCAGCAGCCAAGATGGGGGCTGGCATGGCTACACCTTC.

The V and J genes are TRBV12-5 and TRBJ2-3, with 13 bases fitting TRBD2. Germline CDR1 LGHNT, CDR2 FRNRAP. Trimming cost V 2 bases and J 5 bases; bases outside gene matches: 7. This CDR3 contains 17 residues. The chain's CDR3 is CASGLTGLAGVEDTQYF. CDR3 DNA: TGTGCTAGTGGTTTGACCGGACTAGCGGGGGTGGAAGATACGCAGTATTTT.

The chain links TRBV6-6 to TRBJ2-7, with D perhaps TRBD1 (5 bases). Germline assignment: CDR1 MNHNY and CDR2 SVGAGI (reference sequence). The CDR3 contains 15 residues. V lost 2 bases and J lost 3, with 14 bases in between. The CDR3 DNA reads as TGTGCCAGCAGTTACGGGGCAGGGAAGGACTACGAGCAGTACTTC. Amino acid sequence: CASSYGAGKDYEQYF.

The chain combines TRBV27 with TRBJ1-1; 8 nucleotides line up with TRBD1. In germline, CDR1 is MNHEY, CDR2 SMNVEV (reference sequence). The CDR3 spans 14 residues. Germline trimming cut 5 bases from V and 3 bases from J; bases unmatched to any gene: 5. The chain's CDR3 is CASSVGQGHTEAFF. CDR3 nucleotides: TGTGCCAGCAGTGTTGGACAGGGTCACACTGAAGCTTTCTTT.

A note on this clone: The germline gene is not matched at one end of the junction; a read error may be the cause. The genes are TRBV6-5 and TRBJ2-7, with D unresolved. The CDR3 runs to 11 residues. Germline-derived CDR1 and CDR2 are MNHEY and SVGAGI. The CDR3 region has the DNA TGTGCCATCAGTGAGGCCTACGAGCAGTACTTC. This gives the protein CAISEAYEQYF.

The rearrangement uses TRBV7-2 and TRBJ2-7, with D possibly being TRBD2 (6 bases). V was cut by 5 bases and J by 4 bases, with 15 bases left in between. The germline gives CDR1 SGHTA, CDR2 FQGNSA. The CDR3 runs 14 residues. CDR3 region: CASSRWGEVYEQYF. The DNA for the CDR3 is TGTGCCAGCAGCCGCTGGGGGGAGGTATACGAGCAGTACTTC.

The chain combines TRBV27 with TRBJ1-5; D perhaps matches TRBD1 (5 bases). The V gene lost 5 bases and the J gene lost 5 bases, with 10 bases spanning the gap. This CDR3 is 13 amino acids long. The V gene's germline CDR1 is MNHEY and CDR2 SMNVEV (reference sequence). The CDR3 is CASSQGRHQPQHF. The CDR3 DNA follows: TGTGCCAGCAGTCAGGGAAGGCATCAGCCCCAGCATTTT.

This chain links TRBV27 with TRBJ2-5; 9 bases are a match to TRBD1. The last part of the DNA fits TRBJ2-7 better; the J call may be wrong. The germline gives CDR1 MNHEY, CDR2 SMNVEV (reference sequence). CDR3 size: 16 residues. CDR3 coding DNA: TGTGCCAGCAGTCCGCGGACAGGGGCCGGCTCCTACGAGCAGTACTTC. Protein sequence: CASSPRTGAGSYEQYF.

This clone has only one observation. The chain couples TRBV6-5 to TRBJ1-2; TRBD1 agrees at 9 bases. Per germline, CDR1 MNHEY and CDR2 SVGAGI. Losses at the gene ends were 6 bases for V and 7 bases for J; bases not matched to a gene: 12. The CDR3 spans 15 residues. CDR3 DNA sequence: TGTGCCAGCAGCCCCCCCGAGGACAGGGGTACTGGCTACACCTTC. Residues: CASSPPEDRGTGYTF.

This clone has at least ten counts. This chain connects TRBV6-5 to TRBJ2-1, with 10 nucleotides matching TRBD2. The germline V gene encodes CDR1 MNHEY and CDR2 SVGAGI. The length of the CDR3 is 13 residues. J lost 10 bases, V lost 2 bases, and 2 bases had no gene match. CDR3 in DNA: TGTGCCAGCAGTTACGGGACTAGCGTAGAGCAGTTCTTC. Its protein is CASSYGTSVEQFF.